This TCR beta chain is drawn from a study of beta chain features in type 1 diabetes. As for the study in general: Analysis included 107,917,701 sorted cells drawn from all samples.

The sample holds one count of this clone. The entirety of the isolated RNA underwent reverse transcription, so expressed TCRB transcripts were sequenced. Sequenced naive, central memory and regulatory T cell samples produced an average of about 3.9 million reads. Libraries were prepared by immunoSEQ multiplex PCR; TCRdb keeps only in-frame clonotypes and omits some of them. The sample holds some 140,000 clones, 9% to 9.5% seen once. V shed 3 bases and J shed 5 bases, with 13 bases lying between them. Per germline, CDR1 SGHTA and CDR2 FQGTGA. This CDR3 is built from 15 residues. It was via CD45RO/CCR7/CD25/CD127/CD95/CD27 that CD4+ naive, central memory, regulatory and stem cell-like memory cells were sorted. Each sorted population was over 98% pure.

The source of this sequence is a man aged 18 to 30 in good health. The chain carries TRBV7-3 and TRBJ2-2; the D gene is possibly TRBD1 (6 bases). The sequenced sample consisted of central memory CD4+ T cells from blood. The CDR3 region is CASSFSGDGTGELFF. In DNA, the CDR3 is TGTGCCAGCAGCTTCTCAGGGGATGGAACCGGGGAGCTGTTTTTT.